Listed below are T cell receptor beta chains from one sample, sequenced in a study of blood T cell repertoires in COVID-19. Profiled with immunoSEQ multiplex PCR; TCRdb holds only in-frame clones, not every one. Of around 250,000 clones in the sample, 70% to 90% were seen once. The sequenced sample consisted of PBMCs or T cells enriched from blood (not recorded which). The receptors were gathered from a man in his late teens or twenties who had recovered from COVID-19. CDR3s include the opening cysteine and the closing phenylalanine or tryptophan. D genes are given only for firm matches. For some rows the clone size is stated as once, few or many, or as a class when expanded; others skip it.

13	TRBV5-1	TRBJ2-7	-	-	TGCGCCAGCAGGGGAGGAAATTCCTACGAGCAGTACTTC	CASRGGNSYEQYF
15	TRBV14	TRBJ1-6	-	-	TGTGCCAGCAGCCAAGCGGGTTTCTATAATTCACCCCTCCACTTT	CASSQAGFYNSPLHF
14	TRBV28	TRBJ1-2	TRBD1	-	TGTGCCAGCACCCCTGGCAGGGGGCTAGACGGCTACACCTTC	CASTPGRGLDGYTF
14	TRBV6-5	TRBJ1-1	-	-	TGTGCCAGCAGTCCTCCACAGGGGAACACTGAAGCTTTCTTT	CASSPPQGNTEAFF
16	TRBV18	TRBJ1-1	-	-	TGTGCCAGCTCCCTGTCGGAGGGCTGGGGGAACACTGAAGCTTTCTTT	CASSLSEGWGNTEAFF
13	TRBV5-4	TRBJ2-7	TRBD2	-	TGTGCCAGCAGCCAAGGAGGCGGGAGCGAGCAGTACTTC	CASSQGGGSEQYF
15	TRBV7-9	TRBJ2-7	TRBD1	-	TGTGCCAGCAGCTTTCCGGGACAGGGAGGGGACGAGCAGTACTTC	CASSFPGQGGDEQYF
13	TRBV30	TRBJ1-4	TRBD1	-	TGTGCCTGGAGCGGACAGGCCGGTGAAAAACTGTTTTTT	CAWSGQAGEKLFF
12	TRBV7-9	TRBJ2-7	TRBD1	-	TGTGCCAGCCTCGGGGACAGCTACGAGCAGTACTTC	CASLGDSYEQYF
13	TRBV13	TRBJ2-7	TRBD2	-	TGTGCCAGCAGGTTTAGCGGGAGCTACGAGCAGTACTTC	CASRFSGSYEQYF
16	TRBV6-1	TRBJ2-7	-	-	TGTGCCAGCAGTGAAATAGGCCCCTTAACTCTACGGGGACAGTACTTC	CASSEIGPLTLRGQYF
16	TRBV5-1	TRBJ1-2	TRBD1	-	TGCGCCAGCAGCCCCCGGACAGGGATGGGGAACTATGGCTACACCTTC	CASSPRTGMGNYGYTF
15	TRBV14	TRBJ1-2	-	-	TGTGCCAGCAGCCAGGATGACAGGACTAACTATGGCTACACCTTC	CASSQDDRTNYGYTF
15	TRBV6-5	TRBJ2-4	-	-	TGTGCCAGCAGGTCATTTGGGGCCGCCAAAAACATTCAGTACTTC	CASRSFGAAKNIQYF
13	TRBV6-5	TRBJ1-1	-	-	TGTGCCAGCACCCGGAGGGTGGGCACTGAAGCTTTCTTT	CASTRRVGTEAFF
15	TRBV27	TRBJ2-7	TRBD2	-	TGTGCCAGCAGCACTACCCTAGCGGGCGCCTACGAGCAGTACTTC	CASSTTLAGAYEQYF
14	TRBV6-5	TRBJ1-2	-	-	TGTGCCAGCAGTTACCGGGACACCCGTCGGGGCTACACCTTC	CASSYRDTRRGYTF
11	TRBV30	TRBJ1-1	-	few	TGTGCCTGGAGGTCGAACAGGGAAGCTTTCTTT	CAWRSNREAFF